This TCR beta chain emerged from a study of blood T cells in healthy people across ages. The CDR3 extends over 16 amino acids. The ends were cut back, 3 bases at V and 0 bases at J, with 15 bases in the middle. Germline lookup yields CDR1 MDHEN and CDR2 SYDVKM. Through a sample-barcoded 5' primer and a J-beta primer mix, a second PCR was run for roughly 6 to 11 cycles. TCRdb independently ran MiXCR on the 5' RACE reads; one entry per CDR3 protein. The sample consists of roughly 1,100,000 distinct CDR3 sequences, about 25% of them appearing once. The same sample was also used in a study of T cells of mothers and their children. That source notes: A primer called M1S, used in the second PCR, added sample barcodes and 2-4 random nucleotides. Related and unrelated pairs show similar shaping of TCR recombination output by thymic selection.

The J gene is TRBJ2-7, the V gene TRBV28, with D perhaps TRBD1 or TRBD2 (7 bases each). The sample was blood. The TCR sequence derives from a girl aged 2 to 10 in good health. The CDR3 is CASSFHGRTGSYEQYF. The DNA for the CDR3 is TGTGCCAGCAGTTTTCACGGGAGGACAGGCTCCTACGAGCAGTACTTC.